These T cell receptor beta chains were read from a single sample in a study of CD4 and CD8 cells across lung adenocarcinoma regions. In TCRdb, the PCR reads were re-called with MiXCR into one record per CDR3 protein. The table has 13,000 to 15,000 distinct CDR3 sequences, 35% to 55% seen once. Sequenced material: CD4+ T cells from the center of a lung tumor. These receptors were taken from a male donor with lung adenocarcinoma. The CD4 and CD8 labels of this study may be unreliable. The CDR3 runs from the conserved cysteine through the conserved F or W. Each record gives: D gene, V gene, J gene, clone size, CDR3 protein, CDR3 DNA. The D gene is left open where the match is weak. The size field is filled for only some rows; it gives once, few, many or a size class.

>TRBD2|TRBV7-3|TRBJ2-6|few
CASSLSGGSSGANVLTF
TGTGCCAGCAGCTTAAGTGGCGGGAGCTCTGGGGCCAACGTCCTGACTTTC
>TRBD1|TRBV6-1|TRBJ2-2|medium-sized
CASSEALQGAGELFF
TGTGCCAGCAGTGAAGCGCTTCAGGGGGCCGGGGAGCTGTTTTTT
>-|TRBV25-1|TRBJ2-7|-
CASSDSGDEQYF
TGTGCCAGCAGTGACAGTGGAGACGAGCAGTACTTC
>-|TRBV7-2|TRBJ2-1|-
CASTSNYGNEQFF
TGTGCCAGCACCTCAAACTACGGAAATGAGCAGTTCTTC
>-|TRBV27|TRBJ2-3|once
CRGRGEGGKDTQYF
TGTCGCGGCAGGGGGGAGGGAGGCAAAGACACGCAGTATTTC
>TRBD2|TRBV6-2/TRBV6-3|TRBJ2-1|medium-sized
CASSLLAEGLDNEQFF
TGTGCCAGCAGTTTACTAGCGGAGGGTCTCGACAATGAGCAGTTCTTC
>TRBD2|TRBV6-4|TRBJ2-7|-
CARSALAGETDTQYF
TGTGCCCGCAGTGCGCTAGCGGGAGAGACAGATACGCAGTACTTC
>-|TRBV6-2/TRBV6-3|TRBJ2-1|-
CASSYWRGSAGEEQFF
TGTGCCAGCAGTTATTGGAGGGGTTCCGCTGGCGAGGAGCAGTTTTTC
>TRBD2|TRBV5-3|TRBJ2-1|many
CARSISGRAYNEQFF
TGTGCCAGAAGTATTAGCGGGAGGGCCTACAATGAGCAGTTCTTC
>-|TRBV6-1|TRBJ1-5|-
CAGRTDSQPLHF
TGTGCCGGACGGACAGACAGTCAGCCCCTCCATTTT
>-|TRBV6-4|TRBJ2-2|-
CASSDGGTGELFF
TGTGCCAGCAGTGACGGGGGTACAGGGGAGCTGTTTTTT
>-|TRBV9|TRBJ2-1|-
CASSVAGTTAGNEQFF
TGTGCCAGCAGCGTAGCGGGGACAACAGCGGGAAATGAGCAGTTCTTC
>-|TRBV10-2|TRBJ2-3|-
CASCLQAVSTDTQYF
TGCGCCAGCTGCCTCCAGGCTGTGAGCACAGATACGCAGTATTTT
>-|TRBV6-4|TRBJ2-2|-
CASSQGPNTGELFF
TGTGCCAGCAGCCAGGGTCCGAACACCGGGGAGCTGTTTTTT
>-|TRBV10-2|TRBJ2-3|-
CARGGRGKNTQYF
TGCGCCAGGGGTGGGAGGGGGAAAAACACTCAGTATTTT
>-|TRBV25-1|TRBJ2-3|-
CASSEEGHRVLVGDTQYF
TGTGCCAGCAGTGAAGAGGGGCACAGGGTTTTAGTTGGGGATACGCAGTATTTT
>TRBD2|TRBV6-1|TRBJ2-4|few
CASSEARFAGGIVKNIQYF
TGTGCCAGCAGTGAAGCTCGATTCGCGGGAGGGATAGTAAAAAACATTCAGTACTTC
>-|TRBV27|TRBJ2-5|-
CAGGTGGHDKDTQYF
TGTGCCGGGGGGACGGGGGGCCATGACAAAGATACCCAGTACTTC
>-|TRBV27|TRBJ1-1|-
CASSLSASPNTEAFF
TGTGCCAGCAGTTTATCCGCGTCTCCGAACACTGAAGCTTTCTTT
>-|TRBV27|TRBJ2-5|-
CASGVIGGRHQDTQYF
TGTGCCAGCGGGGTAATCGGGGGCCGCCACCAAGATACGCAGTACTTC
>-|TRBV6-1|TRBJ1-1|many
CASSVRGMGNTEAFF
TGTGCCAGCAGTGTACGGGGTATGGGGAACACTGAAGCTTTCTTT
>-|TRBV12-3/TRBV12-4|TRBJ2-3|many
CASSPTGVSTDTQYF
TGTGCCAGCAGCCCCACGGGGGTCAGCACAGATACGCAGTATTTT
>-|TRBV9|TRBJ2-1|-
CASSRWGYNEQFF
TGTGCCAGCAGCCGATGGGGGTACAATGAGCAGTTCTTC
>TRBD2|TRBV6-2/TRBV6-3|TRBJ2-3|-
CASSYLAASTDTQYF
TGTGCCAGCAGTTACCTAGCGGCTAGCACAGATACGCAGTATTTT
>-|TRBV5-1|TRBJ2-5|many
CASSLGLPVQETQYF
TGCGCCAGCAGCTTGGGTCTTCCCGTCCAAGAGACCCAGTACTTC
>TRBD1|TRBV6-1|TRBJ2-7|once
CASSEWAGQDLYEQYF
TGTGCCAGCAGTGAATGGGCGGGACAGGACCTCTACGAGCAGTACTTC
>TRBD1|TRBV6-1|TRBJ2-1|few
CASRTGQSSEQFF
TGTGCCAGCAGGACAGGGCAGTCAAGCGAGCAGTTCTTC
>-|TRBV12-3/TRBV12-4|TRBJ2-1|few
CASSLAGSSYNEQFF
TGTGCCAGCAGTTTGGCGGGATCCTCCTACAATGAGCAGTTCTTC
>TRBD2|TRBV6-5|TRBJ2-2|-
CASSTSGRDTGELFF
TGTGCCAGCAGTACTAGCGGGAGGGACACCGGGGAGCTGTTTTTT
>-|TRBV24-1|TRBJ2-5|once
CATSDSGTETQYF
TGTGCCACCAGTGACTCCGGGACAGAGACCCAGTACTTC
>TRBD2|TRBV7-2|TRBJ2-1|-
CASSFFSGRENEQFF
TGTGCCAGCAGCTTCTTTAGCGGGAGGGAAAATGAGCAGTTCTTC
>TRBD2|TRBV27|TRBJ2-1|-
CASSPGASGYNEQFF
TGTGCCAGCAGTCCCGGGGCTAGCGGTTACAATGAGCAGTTCTTC
>-|TRBV6-5|TRBJ2-1|-
CASSYSAWMNEQFF
TGTGCCAGCAGTTACTCGGCGTGGATGAATGAGCAGTTCTTC
>TRBD1|TRBV6-1|TRBJ2-1|-
CASSEEGHRQGMDEQFF
TGTGCCAGCAGTGAAGAAGGCCATAGACAGGGGATGGACGAGCAGTTCTTC
>-|TRBV3-1|TRBJ2-5|-
CASSQDFQETQYF
TGTGCCAGCAGCCAGGACTTCCAAGAGACCCAGTACTTC
>-|TRBV6-1|TRBJ1-2|-
CASSEASGGYGYTF
TGTGCCAGCAGTGAAGCGAGTGGCGGTTATGGCTACACCTTC
>-|TRBV9|TRBJ2-5|-
CASSVVGARGETQYF
TGTGCCAGCAGCGTAGTGGGAGCCCGAGGGGAGACCCAGTACTTC
>-|TRBV20-1|TRBJ2-3|-
CSARGGGPTDTQYF
TGCAGTGCTAGAGGAGGCGGCCCCACAGATACGCAGTATTTT
>TRBD1|TRBV6-6|TRBJ2-1|medium-sized
CAGNTGGWGLAQNEQFF
TGTGCCGGAAATACAGGGGGCTGGGGCCTAGCCCAAAATGAGCAGTTCTTC
>-|TRBV28|TRBJ2-7|medium-sized
CASSFRAGGPREGEQYF
TGTGCCAGCAGTTTCAGGGCAGGGGGCCCGAGGGAGGGCGAGCAGTACTTC